One sample yielded the 15 T cell receptor beta chains listed below, sequenced in a study of T cell responses to AZD1222 COVID-19 vaccine. Some clones are missing from TCRdb's copy, which holds only in-frame ones; the method was immunoSEQ multiplex PCR. This sample has roughly 160,000 clones, with approximately 88% found just once. The sample here was peripheral blood, taken 28 days after the second AZD1222 dose. These receptors were obtained from an adult who received the AZD1222 COVID-19 vaccine.

The rearrangement uses TRBV20-1 and TRBJ2-7; tentatively, D is TRBD1 or TRBD2 (5 bases each). Germline loops: CDR1 DFQATT, CDR2 SNEGSKA (reference sequence). This CDR3 contains 11 residues. Trimming took off 5 bases at V and 2 bases at J, with 7 bases between the two ends. The CDR3 is CSAEGTYEQYF. The CDR3 region has the DNA TGCAGTGCTGAGGGGACCTACGAGCAGTACTTC.

The V and J genes are TRBV27 and TRBJ1-1; 9 bases fit TRBD1. Germline assignment: CDR1 MNHEY and CDR2 SMNVEV (reference sequence). Losses at the gene ends were 2 bases for V and 4 bases for J; bases not matched to a gene: 2. The CDR3 covers 14 residues. DNA for the CDR3: TGTGCCAGCAGTTTAGGGACAGGGATCACTGAAGCTTTCTTT. This translates into CASSLGTGITEAFF.

The chain employs TRBV20-1 and TRBJ1-2; TRBD1 is a possible D gene (6 bases). CDR1 is DFQATT and CDR2 is SNEGSKA in the germline V gene (reference sequence). The CDR3 length is 16 residues. V was clipped by 3 bases and J by 3 bases, with 20 bases between them. CDR3 in amino acids: CSASTTGTIGHYGYTF. CDR3 bases: TGCAGTGCTAGTACGACCGGGACAATAGGGCACTATGGCTACACCTTC.

This clone has only one observation. The chain combines TRBV19 with TRBJ1-2, with D unresolved. The germline V and J ends were trimmed by 10 bases and 5 bases, with 17 bases remaining between them. The CDR3 totals 13 residues. In germline, CDR1 is LNHDA, CDR2 SQIVND (reference sequence). CDR3 in DNA: TGTGCCACCGAAGTAGGCACGGGGTATGGCTACACCTTC. Protein: CATEVGTGYGYTF.

The chain couples TRBV27 to TRBJ1-6; D is unclear. Germline assignment: CDR1 MNHEY and CDR2 SMNVEV (reference sequence). The CDR3 consists of 15 residues. V shed 5 bases and J shed 3 bases, with 11 bases lying between them. The CDR3 loop reads CASSPMGGYNSPLHF. CDR3 nucleotides: TGTGCCAGCAGTCCTATGGGTGGCTATAATTCACCCCTCCACTTT.

V gene TRBV7-2 combines with J gene TRBJ2-1, with 8 bases identical to TRBD2. The CDR3 contains 17 residues. The germline V gene has CDR1 SGHTA and CDR2 FQGNSA. Trimming removed 1 base from V and 8 bases from J; junction bases left unmatched: 13. The CDR3 sequence is CASSLGDGTRIVDEQFF. The DNA for the CDR3 is TGTGCCAGCAGCTTAGGAGACGGGACTAGAATTGTGGATGAGCAGTTCTTC.

The V call is TRBV5-1, the J call TRBJ2-3; TRBD2 matches at 13 bases. V lost 2 bases to trimming and J lost 1 base; unmatched junction nucleotides: 4. This CDR3 region has 17 residues. The germline V gene encodes CDR1 SGHRS and CDR2 YFSETQ. CDR3 loop: CASSFTGTSGGTDTQYF. CDR3 nucleotide sequence: TGCGCCAGCAGCTTCACCGGGACTAGCGGGGGCACAGATACGCAGTATTTT. Full variable domain (missing parts from reference TRBV5-1 and TRBJ2-3): KAGVTQTPRYLIKTRGQQVTLSCSPISGHRSVSWYQQTPGQGLQFLFEYFSETQRNKGNFPGRFSGRQFSNSRSEMNVSTLELGDSALYLCASSFTGTSGGTDTQYFGPGTRLTVL.

The chain links TRBV5-1 to TRBJ1-3; 7 bases fit TRBD1. The CDR3 sequence is 18 residues long. The germline V gene encodes CDR1 SGHRS and CDR2 YFSETQ. Trimming at V came to 0 bases and at J to 2 bases, leaving 11 bases not matched to a gene. CDR3 bases: TGCGCCAGCAGCTTGGGGCCTACAGGACAGGTTACTGGAAACACCATATATTTT. It encodes CASSLGPTGQVTGNTIYF. The variable domain in full, completed from reference TRBV5-1 and TRBJ1-3, reads KAGVTQTPRYLIKTRGQQVTLSCSPISGHRSVSWYQQTPGQGLQFLFEYFSETQRNKGNFPGRFSGRQFSNSRSEMNVSTLELGDSALYLCASSLGPTGQVTGNTIYFGEGSWLTVV.

This sequence joins TRBV3-1 (or the pseudogene TRBV3-2) and TRBJ1-3; D not certain. CDR1 and CDR2 from the germline V gene are LGHDT and YNNKEL (reference sequence). The CDR3 covers 17 residues. The V end lost 2 bases, the J end lost 3 bases, and 17 bases lay between the germline ends. The CDR3 DNA follows: TGTGCCAGCAGCCAACGGGGAGTAATTTCGCATGGAAACACCATATATTTT. This codes for CASSQRGVISHGNTIYF.

J is TRBJ1-5 and V is TRBV9, with 7 bases lining up with TRBD1. The V and J ends lost 0 bases and 6 bases, in that order; junction bases with no gene match: 3. Germline lookup yields CDR1 SGDLS and CDR2 YYNGEE. The CDR3 covers 14 residues. CDR3 region: CASSVGAGGQPQHF. The DNA for the CDR3 is TGTGCCAGCAGCGTAGGTGCAGGGGGTCAGCCCCAGCATTTT.

This clone appeared a single time. Written as DNA, the CDR3 is TGTGCCAGCAGCTTAACTACGCTACAGAGAGCTGGAAACACCATATATTTT. Translated, it gives CASSLTTLQRAGNTIYF. This chain uses TRBV13 with TRBJ1-3; D call uncertain. Germline loops: CDR1 PRHDT, CDR2 FYEKMQ (reference sequence). V lost 2 bases and J lost 2, with 16 bases in between. The length of the CDR3 is 17 residues.

The rearrangement uses TRBV5-6 and TRBJ2-3, with D possibly TRBD1 on 5 matching bases. Germline CDR1 is SGHDT and CDR2 is YYEEEE. The CDR3 loop spans 17 amino acids. V shed 0 bases and J shed 0 bases, with 14 bases lying between them. The chain's CDR3 is CASSLASAQGSTDTQYF. The DNA for the CDR3 is TGTGCCAGCAGCTTGGCATCCGCCCAGGGAAGCACAGATACGCAGTATTTT.

V usage is TRBV6-5 and J usage is TRBJ1-2, with D possibly TRBD1 on 5 matching bases. CDR3 length equals 14 residues. V lost 0 bases, J lost 8 bases, and 13 bases lay in between. CDR1 and CDR2 from the germline V gene are MNHEY and SVGAGI. CDR3 sequence: CASSYSMGGGGYTF. DNA of the CDR3: TGTGCCAGCAGTTACTCGATGGGTGGGGGGGGCTACACCTTC.

The V gene is TRBV3-1 (or the pseudogene TRBV3-2), the J gene TRBJ2-1; D remains ambiguous. CDR1 and CDR2 (germline): LGHDT, YNNKEL (reference sequence). V lost 0 bases to trimming and J lost 2 bases, with 14 bases between them. The CDR3 runs to 17 residues. The CDR3 bases are TGTGCCAGCAGCCAAGAGCGATTATTCCGGACCTACAATGAGCAGTTCTTC. The encoded protein is CASSQERLFRTYNEQFF.

CDR3: CASSPDRESEQFF. CDR3 in DNA: TGTGCCAGCAGCCCGGACAGGGAGAGTGAGCAGTTCTTC. The rearrangement joins TRBV6-5 to TRBJ2-1, with 8 nucleotides matching TRBD1. Losses at the gene ends were 6 bases for V and 9 bases for J; bases not matched to a gene: 7. Germline lookup yields CDR1 MNHEY and CDR2 SVGAGI. The CDR3 spans 13 residues.